These T cell receptor beta chains were read from a single sample in a study of shared clonotypes between healthy human individuals. Produced via immunoSEQ multiplex PCR; TCRdb's table is partial and in-frame only. The sample contains roughly 1,500,000 clones, around 98.5% of which appear only once. Specimen: naive CD4+ T cells sorted from blood. The receptor source for this set is a man aged 25-40 years in good health. Each CDR3 is given with its conserved first and last residue. The order of the fields is CDR3 length, D gene, J gene, clone size, V gene, CDR3 DNA, CDR3 protein. The D gene is left open where the match is weak. Not all rows give a size; the values are once, few, many and, for expanded clones, a class.

length: 16; D: TRBD1; J: TRBJ2-7; size: -; V: TRBV9; DNA: TGTGCCAGCAGCGCTAACCGGGACAGGAACTCCTACGAGCAGTACTTC; CDR3: CASSANRDRNSYEQYF
length: 12; D: -; J: TRBJ1-4; size: -; V: TRBV5-1; DNA: TGCGCCAGCAGCATGACCAGAGAAAAACTGTTTTTT; CDR3: CASSMTREKLFF
length: 16; D: -; J: TRBJ2-1; size: -; V: TRBV7-2; DNA: TGTGCCAGCAGCCCTCACCAGGCAGCAGGGTACAATGAGCAGTTCTTC; CDR3: CASSPHQAAGYNEQFF
length: 16; D: TRBD2; J: TRBJ2-4; size: -; V: TRBV5-4; DNA: TGTGCCAGCAGCATACGACCTAGCGGGAGGGAAAACATTCAGTACTTC; CDR3: CASSIRPSGRENIQYF
length: 14; D: -; J: TRBJ2-7; size: -; V: TRBV28; DNA: TGTGCCAGCAGTTTACCACTGTACTCCTACGAGCAGTACTTC; CDR3: CASSLPLYSYEQYF
length: 13; D: TRBD1; J: TRBJ2-7; size: -; V: TRBV10-1; DNA: TGCGCCAGCAGACGGACAGGGGGGGATGAGCAGTACTTC; CDR3: CASRRTGGDEQYF
length: 18; D: TRBD1; J: TRBJ1-4; size: -; V: TRBV18; DNA: TGTGCCAGCTCACCGGTCCCGGGGACAGGGTGGTTCTCTGAAAAACTGTTTTTT; CDR3: CASSPVPGTGWFSEKLFF
length: 15; D: -; J: TRBJ2-2; size: -; V: TRBV6-1; DNA: TGTGCCAGCAGTGGATTGACAGTGAACACCGGGGAGCTGTTTTTT; CDR3: CASSGLTVNTGELFF
length: 14; D: -; J: TRBJ2-3; size: -; V: TRBV7-2; DNA: TGTGCCAGCAGCCCGACTAGAGGCACAGATACGCAGTATTTT; CDR3: CASSPTRGTDTQYF
length: 14; D: -; J: TRBJ2-5; size: -; V: TRBV7-6; DNA: TGTGCCAGCAGCTTAAATGACGCCCTTCTAGACCAGTACTTC; CDR3: CASSLNDALLDQYF
length: 12; D: -; J: TRBJ2-3; size: -; V: TRBV7-3; DNA: TGTGCCAGCAGCTTACAGCTTGGGGCGCAGTATTTT; CDR3: CASSLQLGAQYF
length: 14; D: -; J: TRBJ2-1; size: once; V: TRBV5-6; DNA: TGTGCCAGCAGAACTACTGGAGAAAGCAATGAGCAGTTCTTC; CDR3: CASRTTGESNEQFF
length: 15; D: -; J: TRBJ2-3; size: -; V: TRBV7-3; DNA: TGTGCCAGCAGCAGAACTGGGACTAGCACAGATACGCAGTATTTT; CDR3: CASSRTGTSTDTQYF
length: 17; D: TRBD2; J: TRBJ2-1; size: -; V: TRBV11-2; DNA: TGTGCCAGCAGCTTAGTCTCAGGGACTAGCGGGAGTCCTCAGGAGTTCTTC; CDR3: CASSLVSGTSGSPQEFF
length: 14; D: -; J: TRBJ2-7; size: -; V: TRBV2; DNA: TGTGCCAGCAGTTCCCTTCGAGACTCCTACGAGCAGTACTTC; CDR3: CASSSLRDSYEQYF
length: 16; D: -; J: TRBJ2-5; size: -; V: TRBV28; DNA: TGTGCCAGCAGTTTACTTGGGGGGGGGCTCCAAGAGACCCAGTACTTC; CDR3: CASSLLGGGLQETQYF
length: 14; D: -; J: TRBJ2-4; size: -; V: TRBV5-1; DNA: TGCGCCAGCAGCCTCGGGGGTATACAAAACATTCAGTACTTC; CDR3: CASSLGGIQNIQYF
length: 16; D: TRBD1; J: TRBJ2-7; size: -; V: TRBV4-1; DNA: TGCGCCAGCAGCCAATGGACAGGGGGCCTGTCCTACGAGCAGTACTTC; CDR3: CASSQWTGGLSYEQYF
length: 14; D: TRBD1; J: TRBJ1-5; size: -; V: TRBV2; DNA: TGTGCCAGCAGTGCGGGACAGATTCATCAGCCCCAGCATTTT; CDR3: CASSAGQIHQPQHF
length: 13; D: -; J: TRBJ2-3; size: -; V: TRBV27; DNA: TGTGCCAGCAGTTTATTTGCTAGCGAGACGCAGTATTTT; CDR3: CASSLFASETQYF
length: 14; D: -; J: TRBJ2-7; size: -; V: TRBV4-3; DNA: TGCGCCAGCAGCCAAGAGGGACGGGGCCACGAGCAGTACTTC; CDR3: CASSQEGRGHEQYF
length: 14; D: -; J: TRBJ2-6; size: -; V: TRBV6-5; DNA: TGTGCCAGCCGGGCCCCCTCTGGGGCCAACGTCCTGACTTTC; CDR3: CASRAPSGANVLTF
length: 16; D: TRBD2; J: TRBJ2-7; size: -; V: TRBV6-5; DNA: TGTGCCAGCAGTTACTCGATCGGGAGGCTGGGGTACGAGCAGTACTTC; CDR3: CASSYSIGRLGYEQYF
length: 13; D: -; J: TRBJ2-7; size: -; V: TRBV19; DNA: TGTGCCAGCCAGAGTAAAGGTGGCTACGAGCAGTACTTC; CDR3: CASQSKGGYEQYF
length: 15; D: TRBD1; J: TRBJ1-4; size: -; V: TRBV27; DNA: TGTGCCAGCAGTGGCCAGGACAGGGGGCGGGAAAAACTGTTTTTT; CDR3: CASSGQDRGREKLFF
length: 12; D: -; J: TRBJ1-2; size: -; V: TRBV5-4; DNA: TGTGCCAGCAGCTTGGATGCTGATGGCTACACCTTC; CDR3: CASSLDADGYTF
length: 16; D: -; J: TRBJ2-2; size: -; V: TRBV5-4; DNA: TGTGCCAGCAGCTTGTCACGGGAACTCTACACCGGGGAGCTGTTTTTT; CDR3: CASSLSRELYTGELFF
length: 13; D: -; J: TRBJ2-2; size: -; V: TRBV9; DNA: TGTGCCAGCAGCCCTCGACCGACCGGGGAGCTGTTTTTT; CDR3: CASSPRPTGELFF
length: 12; D: -; J: TRBJ2-1; size: -; V: TRBV28; DNA: TGTGCCAGCAGCCCCGCCGGGGGTGAGCAGTTCTTC; CDR3: CASSPAGGEQFF
length: 16; D: TRBD1; J: TRBJ2-1; size: -; V: TRBV6-5; DNA: TGTGCCAGCAGTTACTTAGACAGGGGCCTACACAATGAGCAGTTCTTC; CDR3: CASSYLDRGLHNEQFF
length: 15; D: -; J: TRBJ2-1; size: -; V: TRBV4-3; DNA: TGCGCCAGCAGCCAAGTGTGGGACTCCTACAATGAGCAGTTCTTC; CDR3: CASSQVWDSYNEQFF
length: 15; D: -; J: TRBJ1-1; size: once; V: TRBV10-3; DNA: TGTGCCATCGGGGGGTCGGAACTCATGAACACTGAAGCTTTCTTT; CDR3: CAIGGSELMNTEAFF
length: 16; D: TRBD1; J: TRBJ1-2; size: -; V: TRBV10-2; DNA: TGCGCCAGCAGTGAGGCGACAGGGGGCGCGAGGTATGGCTACACCTTC; CDR3: CASSEATGGARYGYTF
length: 14; D: TRBD2; J: TRBJ2-7; size: -; V: TRBV11-2; DNA: TGTGCCAGCAGAGGACTAGCGCAGTCTTACGAGCAGTACTTC; CDR3: CASRGLAQSYEQYF
length: 15; D: -; J: TRBJ1-3; size: -; V: TRBV28; DNA: TGTGCCAGCGGGGTTCGGGCGGGTACTGGAAACACCATATATTTT; CDR3: CASGVRAGTGNTIYF
length: 16; D: -; J: TRBJ1-5; size: -; V: TRBV2; DNA: TGTGCCAGCAGTGGCGGAAGCAGTCGTGACAATCAGCCCCAGCATTTT; CDR3: CASSGGSSRDNQPQHF
length: 14; D: TRBD1; J: TRBJ1-2; size: -; V: TRBV13; DNA: TGTGCCACCACTCAGACAGGGTCTAACTATGGCTACACCTTC; CDR3: CATTQTGSNYGYTF
length: 15; D: TRBD1; J: TRBJ2-1; size: -; V: TRBV7-9; DNA: TGTGCCAGCAGCTTAGTGGACAGGGACTACAATGAGCAGTTCTTC; CDR3: CASSLVDRDYNEQFF
length: 21; D: TRBD1; J: TRBJ2-7; size: -; V: TRBV28; DNA: TGTGCCAGCAGTTTATTGCCCCCTGGGGGACAGGGTGTTTCGGTGTCCTACGAGCAGTACTTC; CDR3: CASSLLPPGGQGVSVSYEQYF
length: 15; D: -; J: TRBJ2-2; size: -; V: TRBV15; DNA: TGTGCCACCAGCAGAGACAGGGCGAACACCGGGGAGCTGTTTTTT; CDR3: CATSRDRANTGELFF
length: 13; D: -; J: TRBJ1-5; size: -; V: TRBV28; DNA: TGTGCCAGCAGTTTCAAGGGGAATCAGCCCCAGCATTTT; CDR3: CASSFKGNQPQHF
length: 14; D: -; J: TRBJ1-1; size: -; V: TRBV7-3; DNA: TGTGCCAGCAGCCAAGTCCCAGAGAACACTGAAGCTTTCTTT; CDR3: CASSQVPENTEAFF
length: 14; D: -; J: TRBJ2-7; size: -; V: TRBV6-1; DNA: TGTGCCAGCAGCCTTGAAGGCTACAGCTACGAGCAGTACTTC; CDR3: CASSLEGYSYEQYF
length: 15; D: TRBD2; J: TRBJ2-3; size: -; V: TRBV6-1; DNA: TGTGCCAGCAGGAGAGAGCGGGAGTTTTTAGATACGCAGTATTTT; CDR3: CASRREREFLDTQYF
length: 15; D: TRBD2; J: TRBJ2-7; size: -; V: TRBV29-1; DNA: TGCAGCGTAGATCGACTAGCGGGAGATCCCGGCGAGCAGTACTTC; CDR3: CSVDRLAGDPGEQYF
length: 14; D: -; J: TRBJ2-2; size: -; V: TRBV7-7; DNA: TGTGCCAGCGGCATGGGAGCGAACACCGGGGAGCTGTTTTTT; CDR3: CASGMGANTGELFF
length: 15; D: -; J: TRBJ2-1; size: -; V: TRBV11-2; DNA: TGTGCCAGCACCTATGTTTCGGGGGCCTACAATGAGCAGTTCTTC; CDR3: CASTYVSGAYNEQFF
length: 13; D: -; J: TRBJ2-2; size: -; V: TRBV28; DNA: TGTGCCAGCAGTTTAGCTGTCACCGGGGAGCTGTTTTTT; CDR3: CASSLAVTGELFF
length: 11; D: -; J: TRBJ1-1; size: -; V: TRBV7-2; DNA: TGTGCCAGCAGCCCCGGCCGAGAAGCTTTCTTT; CDR3: CASSPGREAFF
length: 15; D: TRBD2; J: TRBJ2-3; size: -; V: TRBV28; DNA: TGTGCCAGCAGTTTAGCGGGAGGGCCGGGGGATACGCAGTATTTT; CDR3: CASSLAGGPGDTQYF
length: 15; D: -; J: TRBJ1-2; size: -; V: TRBV5-1; DNA: TGCGCCAGCAGCTTGGGGGCAGGTGACAGTACTGGCTACACCTTC; CDR3: CASSLGAGDSTGYTF
length: 13; D: -; J: TRBJ2-2; size: -; V: TRBV18; DNA: TGTGCCAGCTCACCTCCTAACACCGGGGAGCTGTTTTTT; CDR3: CASSPPNTGELFF
length: 21; D: TRBD2; J: TRBJ2-1; size: -; V: TRBV15; DNA: TGTGCCACCAGCAGAGATATTCTAAGGACTAGCGGGTTTAGATCCTACAATGAGCAGTTCTTC; CDR3: CATSRDILRTSGFRSYNEQFF
length: 15; D: -; J: TRBJ2-5; size: -; V: TRBV27; DNA: TGTGCCAGCACTTCAGTAAGCTCGGGGGATGGGACCCAGTACTTC; CDR3: CASTSVSSGDGTQYF
length: 15; D: -; J: TRBJ2-3; size: -; V: TRBV5-1; DNA: TGCGCCAGCAGCTTTTTTGAGCTGAGCACAGATACGCAGTATTTT; CDR3: CASSFFELSTDTQYF